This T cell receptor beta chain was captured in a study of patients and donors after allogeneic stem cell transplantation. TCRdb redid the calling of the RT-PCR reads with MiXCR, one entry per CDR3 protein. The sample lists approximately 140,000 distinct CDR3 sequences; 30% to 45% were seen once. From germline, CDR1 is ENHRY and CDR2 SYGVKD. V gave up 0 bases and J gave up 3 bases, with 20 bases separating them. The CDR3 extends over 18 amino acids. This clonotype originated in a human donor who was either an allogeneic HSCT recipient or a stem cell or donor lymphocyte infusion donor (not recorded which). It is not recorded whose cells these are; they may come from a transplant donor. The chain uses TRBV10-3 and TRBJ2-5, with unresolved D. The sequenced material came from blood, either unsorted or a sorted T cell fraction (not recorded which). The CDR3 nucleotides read TGTGCCATCAGTGAGTCGATTTTCAAGGTGCGCGGTAAAGAGACCCAGTACTTC. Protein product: CAISESIFKVRGKETQYF.